A single sample gave rise to the 12 T cell receptor beta chains below, sequenced in a study of cytomegalovirus exposure and HLA in healthy donors. PCR amplification relied on 60 Vbeta primers (plus 13 Jbeta primers). Measured with immunoSEQ multiplex PCR; TCRdb has only the in-frame clones, and not every one. The sample lists 95,000 to 150,000 clones, about three quarters seen once, with approximately 30% in the top ten. Source material: PBMCs. All receptors come from a man between 60 and 75 years old in good health and CMV-seropositive.

This chain joins TRBV19 and TRBJ1-1; 9 bases align to TRBD1. J was trimmed by 3 bases and V by 1 base; bases with no gene match: 3. Looked up from germline, CDR1 is LNHDA and CDR2 is SQIVND (reference sequence). The CDR3 totals 15 residues. CDR3 protein: CASSIGDRVHTEAFF. The CDR3 nucleotides read TGTGCCAGTAGTATAGGGGACAGGGTTCACACTGAAGCTTTCTTT. Together with reference TRBV19 and TRBJ1-1, the CDR3 gives the full variable domain: DGGITQSPKYLFRKEGQNVTLSCEQNLNHDAMYWYRQDPGQGLRLIYYSQIVNDFQKGDIAEGYSVSREKKESFPLTVTSAQKNPTAFYLCASSIGDRVHTEAFFGQGTRLTVV.

This clone was seen more than once but under ten times. The V call is TRBV5-1, the J call TRBJ2-6; the match to TRBD1 covers 9 bases. Germline values: CDR1 SGHRS, CDR2 YFSETQ. This CDR3 region has 16 residues. The junction had 3 bases not matched to a gene; V was cut back by 2 bases and J by 3 bases. CDR3 sequence reads: CASSFPTGGGANVLTF. The CDR3, as DNA: TGCGCCAGCAGCTTCCCGACAGGGGGTGGGGCCAACGTCCTGACTTTC.

J is TRBJ1-2 and V is TRBV4-2; TRBD1 is a possible D gene (6 bases). The V end was cut by 4 bases, the J end by 8 bases, with 17 bases between. This CDR3 contains 14 residues. Germline CDR1 and CDR2: LGHNA and YNFKEQ. CDR3 nucleotide sequence: TGTGCCAGCAGCCTCATGATAGGGGGGGACGGCTACACCTTC. It is translated as CASSLMIGGDGYTF.

This clone occurred once. The V gene is TRBV2, the J gene TRBJ1-4; TRBD1 aligns across 7 bases. V trimming: 4 bases; J trimming: 8 bases; junction bases outside the gene matches: 7. This CDR3 has 14 residues. Germline V lookup: CDR1 SNHLY, CDR2 FYNNEI. CDR3 sequence (DNA): TGTGCCAGCAGTGTGGGCAGGGGGATGGAAAAACTGTTTTTT. The encoded protein is CASSVGRGMEKLFF.

This chain uses TRBV4-2 with TRBJ1-2; 11 bases map to TRBD1. Germline V CDR1 and CDR2: LGHNA, YNFKEQ. The trim removed 1 base at V and 8 bases at J, leaving 9 bases unmatched. There are 16 residues in the CDR3. The CDR3 here is CASSQVSGQGVGGYTF. The CDR3, as DNA: TGTGCCAGCAGCCAAGTATCGGGACAGGGGGTGGGAGGCTACACCTTC.

This chain joins TRBV6-5 and TRBJ2-7; 8 nucleotides line up with TRBD1. Trimming took 3 bases from V and 5 from J; bases not matched to a gene: 6. CDR3 length: 14 residues. The germline V gene has CDR1 MNHEY and CDR2 SVGAGI. The CDR3, as DNA: TGTGCCAGCAGTTATAACCCCAGGGGGCACGAGCAGTACTTC. This encodes CASSYNPRGHEQYF.

This clone was counted between two and nine times. The V gene is TRBV28, the J gene TRBJ2-7; TRBD2 might be the D (5 bases). Germline CDR1 and CDR2: MDHEN and SYDVKM. The V and J ends lost 6 bases and 7 bases respectively, with 10 bases between them. The CDR3 runs to 11 residues. DNA of the CDR3: TGTGCCAGCAGGCGGAGGAAGGAGCAGTACTTC. Translated, it gives CASRRRKEQYF.

This clone was found once. The chain has TRBV4-1 and TRBJ2-7; 12 nucleotides line up with TRBD2. This CDR3 is 17 amino acids long. V shed 1 base and J 4 bases; nucleotides not matched to a gene: 8. Looked up from germline, CDR1 is MGHRA and CDR2 is YSYEKL. The CDR3 nucleotides read TGCGCCAGCAGCCAAGTATTTCTAGCGGGAGGGCCTTACGAGCAGTACTTC. It specifies CASSQVFLAGGPYEQYF.

This clone appeared once. This sequence joins TRBV28 and TRBJ2-7; D gene ambiguous. Per germline, CDR1 MDHEN and CDR2 SYDVKM. V was shortened by 8 bases and J by 4 bases, with 15 bases between the two germline ends. The CDR3 spans 13 residues. As DNA, the CDR3 is TGTGCCAGCGCAGACCCTCCGGGTTACGAGCAGTACTTC. This encodes CASADPPGYEQYF.

This clone was observed a single time. This rearrangement joins TRBV5-4 to TRBJ1-1, with a tentative D call TRBD1 (6 bases). Germline CDR1 SGHNT, CDR2 YYREEE (reference sequence). Trimming cost V 4 bases and J 1 base, with 14 bases left between them. This CDR3 contains 15 residues. CDR3 coding DNA: TGTGCCAGCAGCCCGTCCCGGGACACGAACACTGAAGCTTTCTTT. It encodes CASSPSRDTNTEAFF.

Here the CDR3 DNA reads TGTGCCAGCAGCGGGACAGTATTGAACACTGAAGCTTTCTTT. This codes for CASSGTVLNTEAFF. V gene TRBV9 combines with J gene TRBJ1-1; tentatively, D is TRBD1 (6 bases). Trimming removed 3 bases at V and 0 bases at J, with 9 bases between. Looked up from germline, CDR1 is SGDLS and CDR2 is YYNGEE. The CDR3 spans 14 residues.

The chain couples TRBV19 to TRBJ2-7, with D tentatively TRBD1 (7 bases). Germline V gene sequence: CDR1 LNHDA, CDR2 SQIVND (reference sequence). The V gene lost 5 bases and the J gene lost 6 bases, with 20 bases spanning the gap. This CDR3 region has 15 residues. CDR3 bases: TGTGCCAGTAGTCCGTCCCTTCAGGGGGGAGGCGAGCAGTACTTC. Protein product: CASSPSLQGGGEQYF.